The count of the clone carrying this T cell receptor (beta chain) is one. The antigen is unknown. For the second PCR, which ran for about 7 to 12 cycles, a sample-barcoded 5' primer and a J-beta primer mix were used. TCRdb itself ran the 5' RACE reads through MiXCR, one entry per CDR3 protein. The sample yields approximately 680,000 distinct CDR3 sequences, 32% seen once. These data are taken from a study of blood T cells in healthy people across ages. Study-wide results and caveats: Both higher diversity and more naive CD4+ cells marked long-lived donors when set against aged donors.

Sequenced sample: blood. The TCR originated in a woman aged 80 or older in good health.

The CDR3 DNA reads as TGCAGTGCTAGAGGCGACTTCCTAGGCACAGATACGCAGTATTTT. It encodes CSARGDFLGTDTQYF. The chain uses TRBV20-1 and TRBJ2-3; D is unclear. Germline V lookup: CDR1 DFQATT, CDR2 SNEGSKA (reference sequence). The V and J ends lost 1 base and 1 base respectively, with 12 bases between them. The CDR3 extends over 15 amino acids.